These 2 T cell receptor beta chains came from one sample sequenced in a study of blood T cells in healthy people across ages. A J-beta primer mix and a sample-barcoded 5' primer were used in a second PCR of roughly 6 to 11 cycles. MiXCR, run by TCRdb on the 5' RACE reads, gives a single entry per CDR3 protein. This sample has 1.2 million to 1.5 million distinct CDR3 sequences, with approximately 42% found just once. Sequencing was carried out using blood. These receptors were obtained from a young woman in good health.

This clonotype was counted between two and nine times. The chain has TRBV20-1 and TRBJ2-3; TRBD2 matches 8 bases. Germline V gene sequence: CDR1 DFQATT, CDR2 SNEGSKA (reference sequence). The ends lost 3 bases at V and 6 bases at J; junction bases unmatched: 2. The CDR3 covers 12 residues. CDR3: CSASVAGDTQYF. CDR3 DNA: TGCAGTGCTAGTGTAGCGGGGGATACGCAGTATTTT.

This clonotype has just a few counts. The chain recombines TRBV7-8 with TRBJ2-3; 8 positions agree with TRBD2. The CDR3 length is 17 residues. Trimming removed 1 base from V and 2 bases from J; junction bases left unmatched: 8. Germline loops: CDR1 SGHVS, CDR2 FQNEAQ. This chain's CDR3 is CASSLVPAGASTDTQYF. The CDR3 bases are TGTGCCAGCAGCTTAGTTCCAGCGGGGGCCTCCACAGATACGCAGTATTTT.